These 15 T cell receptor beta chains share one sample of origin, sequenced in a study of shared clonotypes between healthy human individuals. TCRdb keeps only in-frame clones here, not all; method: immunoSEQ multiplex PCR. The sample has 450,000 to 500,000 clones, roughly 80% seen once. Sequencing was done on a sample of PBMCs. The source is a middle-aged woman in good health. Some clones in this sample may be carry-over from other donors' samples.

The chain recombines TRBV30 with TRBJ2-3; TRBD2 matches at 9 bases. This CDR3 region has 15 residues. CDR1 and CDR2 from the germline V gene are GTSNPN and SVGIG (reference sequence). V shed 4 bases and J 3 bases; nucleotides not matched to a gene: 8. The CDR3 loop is CAWKGGTSRTDTQYF. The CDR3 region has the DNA TGTGCCTGGAAGGGTGGGACTAGCAGAACAGATACGCAGTATTTT.

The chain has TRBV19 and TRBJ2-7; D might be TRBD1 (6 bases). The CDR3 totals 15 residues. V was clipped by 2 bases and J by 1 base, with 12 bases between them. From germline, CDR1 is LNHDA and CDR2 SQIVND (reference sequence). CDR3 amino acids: CASSISGHASYEQYF. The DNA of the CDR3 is TGTGCCAGTAGTATATCGGGACACGCATCCTACGAGCAGTACTTC.

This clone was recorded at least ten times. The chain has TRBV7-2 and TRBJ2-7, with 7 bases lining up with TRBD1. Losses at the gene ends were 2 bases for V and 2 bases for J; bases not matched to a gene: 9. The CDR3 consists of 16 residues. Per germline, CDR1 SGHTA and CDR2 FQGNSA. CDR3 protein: CASSLPRDSRAYEQYF. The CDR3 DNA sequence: TGTGCCAGCAGCTTACCACGGGACAGCAGGGCCTACGAGCAGTACTTC.

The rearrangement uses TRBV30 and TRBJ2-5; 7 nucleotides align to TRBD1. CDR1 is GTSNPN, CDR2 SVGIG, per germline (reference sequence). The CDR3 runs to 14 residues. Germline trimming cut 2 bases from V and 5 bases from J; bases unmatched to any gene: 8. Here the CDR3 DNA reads TGTGCCTGGAGTCCGTCGACAGGGACGGAGACCCAGTACTTC. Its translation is CAWSPSTGTETQYF.

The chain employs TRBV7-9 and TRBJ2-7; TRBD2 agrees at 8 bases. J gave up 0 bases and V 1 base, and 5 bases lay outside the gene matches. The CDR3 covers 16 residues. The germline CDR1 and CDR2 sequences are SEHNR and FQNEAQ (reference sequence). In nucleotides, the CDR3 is TGTGCCAGCAGCTTAGGTGCTAGCGGGTTCTCCTACGAGCAGTACTTC. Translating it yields CASSLGASGFSYEQYF.

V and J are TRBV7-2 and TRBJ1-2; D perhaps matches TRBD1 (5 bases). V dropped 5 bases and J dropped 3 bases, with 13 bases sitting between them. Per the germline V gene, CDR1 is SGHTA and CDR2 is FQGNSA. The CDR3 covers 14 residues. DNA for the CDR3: TGTGCCAGCAGCCGCAGGGTTTCCGACTATGGCTACACCTTC. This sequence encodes CASSRRVSDYGYTF. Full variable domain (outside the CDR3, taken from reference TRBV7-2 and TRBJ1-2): GAGVSQSPSNKVTEKGKDVELRCDPISGHTALYWYRQSLGQGLEFLIYFQGNSAPDKSGLPSDRFSAERTGGSVSTLTIQRTQQEDSAVYLCASSRRVSDYGYTFGSGTRLTVV.

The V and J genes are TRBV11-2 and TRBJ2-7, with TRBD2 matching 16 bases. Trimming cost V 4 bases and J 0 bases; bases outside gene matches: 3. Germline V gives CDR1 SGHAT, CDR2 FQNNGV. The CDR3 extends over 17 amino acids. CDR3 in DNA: TGTGCCAGCAGCTCCGGGACTAGCGGGAGGGTCTCCTACGAGCAGTACTTC. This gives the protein CASSSGTSGRVSYEQYF.

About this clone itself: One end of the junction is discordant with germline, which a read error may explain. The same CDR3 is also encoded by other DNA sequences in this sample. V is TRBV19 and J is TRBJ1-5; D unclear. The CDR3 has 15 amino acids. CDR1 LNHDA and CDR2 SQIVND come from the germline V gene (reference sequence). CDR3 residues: CASSIRGFSNQPQHF. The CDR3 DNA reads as TGTGCCAGTAGTATTCGGGGATTTAGCAATCAGCCCCAGCATTTC.

The CDR3 here is CATGQGGSGANVLTF. The CDR3 region has the DNA TGTGCCACCGGACAGGGAGGATCGGGGGCCAACGTCCTGACTTTC. The chain carries TRBV28 and TRBJ2-6, with TRBD1 matching over 8 bases. This CDR3 region has 15 residues. Germline loops: CDR1 MDHEN, CDR2 SYDVKM. Germline trimming cut 10 bases from V and 4 bases from J; bases unmatched to any gene: 9.

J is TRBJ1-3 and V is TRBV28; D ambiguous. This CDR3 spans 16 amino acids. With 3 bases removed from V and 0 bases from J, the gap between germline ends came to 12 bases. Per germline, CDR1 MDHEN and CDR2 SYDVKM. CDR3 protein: CASSFYLGNSGNTIYF. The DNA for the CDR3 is TGTGCCAGCAGTTTCTATTTGGGAAACTCTGGAAACACCATATATTTT.

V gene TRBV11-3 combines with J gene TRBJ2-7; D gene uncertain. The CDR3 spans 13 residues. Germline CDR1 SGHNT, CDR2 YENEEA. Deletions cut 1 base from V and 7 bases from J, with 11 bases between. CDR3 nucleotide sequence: TGTGCCAGCAGCTTAGGGCCGGGTACGGAGCAGTACTTC. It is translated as CASSLGPGTEQYF. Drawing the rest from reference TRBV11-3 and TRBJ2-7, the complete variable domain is EAGVVQSPRYKIIEKKQPVAFWCNPISGHNTLYWYLQNLGQGPELLIRYENEEAVDDSQLPKDRFSAERLKGVDSTLKIQPAELGDSAVYLCASSLGPGTEQYFGPGTRLTVT.

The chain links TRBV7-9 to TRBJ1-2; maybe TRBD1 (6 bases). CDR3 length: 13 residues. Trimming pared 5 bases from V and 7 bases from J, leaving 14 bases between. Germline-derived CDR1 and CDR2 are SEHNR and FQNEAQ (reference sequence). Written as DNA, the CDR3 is TGTGCCAGCAGCGCTAACAGGGATGGTGGCTACACCTTC. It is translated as CASSANRDGGYTF.

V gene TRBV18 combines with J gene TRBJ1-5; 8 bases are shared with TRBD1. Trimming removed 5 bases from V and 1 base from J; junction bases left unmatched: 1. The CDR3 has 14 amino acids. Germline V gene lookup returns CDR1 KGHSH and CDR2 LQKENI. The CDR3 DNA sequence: TGTGCCAGCTCAGACAGGGGAAGCAATCAGCCCCAGCATTTT. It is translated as CASSDRGSNQPQHF.

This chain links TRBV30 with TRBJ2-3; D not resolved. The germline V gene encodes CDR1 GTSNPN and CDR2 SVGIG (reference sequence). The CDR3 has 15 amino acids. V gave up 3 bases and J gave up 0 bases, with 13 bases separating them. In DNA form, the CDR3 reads TGTGCCTGGAGCGGGCCAGGCTCTAGCACAGATACGCAGTATTTT. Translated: CAWSGPGSSTDTQYF.

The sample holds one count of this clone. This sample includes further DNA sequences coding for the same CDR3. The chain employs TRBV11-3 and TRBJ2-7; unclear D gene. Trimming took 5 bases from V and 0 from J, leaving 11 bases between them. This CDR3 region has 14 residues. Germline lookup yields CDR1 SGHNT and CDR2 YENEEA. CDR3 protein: CASSPGRSSYEQYF. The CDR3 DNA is TGTGCCAGCAGCCCAGGACGGAGCTCCTACGAGCAGTACTTC.